This T cell receptor (beta chain) emerged from a study of identical twins. This clonotype came up a few times. TCRdb reanalysed the 5' RACE reads using MiXCR and keeps one entry per CDR3 protein. The sample lists fewer than 900,000 distinct CDR3 sequences, approximately 18% seen once, with over 10% in the top ten. This CDR3 spans 13 amino acids. Germline CDR1 SGHTA, CDR2 FQGNSA. V lost 2 bases and J 6 bases, leaving 11 bases between the germline ends. These data also featured in a second study, about T cells expressing NK-cell markers.

This chain connects TRBV7-2 to TRBJ2-7; perhaps D is TRBD1 or TRBD2 (5 bases each). This TCR was sampled from a woman aged 18-29 years in good health. The sample consisted of PBMCs. The CDR3, as DNA: TGTGCCAGCAGCTTATCGGGGCAAGGCGAGCAGTACTTC. Translated, it gives CASSLSGQGEQYF.